One sample yielded the 13 T cell receptor beta chains listed below, sequenced in a study of blood T cell repertoires in COVID-19. Generated by immunoSEQ multiplex PCR, the TCRdb table keeps only in-frame clones and is missing some. The table shows tens of thousands of clones, with approximately 89% occurring only once. The source material was peripheral blood. All receptors come from a woman aged 40-49 years with acute or convalescent COVID-19.

The chain combines TRBV7-2 with TRBJ2-2, with D possibly TRBD2 on 6 matching bases. The germline V and J ends were trimmed by 1 base and 5 bases, with 14 bases remaining between them. Germline V CDR1 and CDR2: SGHTA, FQGNSA. This CDR3 comprises 16 residues. CDR3 sequence: CASSLDGGAGTGELFF. The CDR3 DNA sequence: TGTGCCAGCAGCTTAGATGGAGGGGCGGGAACCGGGGAGCTGTTTTTT. Filled out from reference TRBV7-2 and TRBJ2-2, the complete variable domain reads GAGVSQSPSNKVTEKGKDVELRCDPISGHTALYWYRQSLGQGLEFLIYFQGNSAPDKSGLPSDRFSAERTGGSVSTLTIQRTQQEDSAVYLCASSLDGGAGTGELFFGEGSRLTVL.

This clone was counted a few times. The V gene is TRBV7-9, the J gene TRBJ2-3, with 9 bases identical to TRBD2. The CDR3 is 15 residues long. V shed 1 base and J 5 bases; nucleotides not matched to a gene: 4. CDR1 is SEHNR, CDR2 FQNEAQ, per germline (reference sequence). CDR3 sequence (DNA): TGTGCCAGCAGCTTAGGCGGGAGGGCCTTAGATACGCAGTATTTT. Protein product: CASSLGGRALDTQYF.

V gene TRBV28 combines with J gene TRBJ1-1; possible D gene TRBD1, 6 bases. Trimming cost V 4 bases and J 0 bases, with 15 bases left between them. The CDR3 is made up of 16 amino acids. Germline V CDR1 and CDR2: MDHEN, SYDVKM. For the CDR3, the DNA is TGTGCCAGCAGTTCGCCTGGACAGAATATGAACACTGAAGCTTTCTTT. It is translated as CASSSPGQNMNTEAFF. Drawing the rest from reference TRBV28 and TRBJ1-1, the complete variable domain is DVKVTQSSRYLVKRTGEKVFLECVQDMDHENMFWYRQDPGLGLRLIYFSYDVKMKEKGDIPEGYSVSREKKERFSLILESASTNQTSMYLCASSSPGQNMNTEAFFGQGTRLTVV.

The chain employs TRBV6-5 and TRBJ1-5, with 7 positions matching TRBD1. The CDR3 consists of 15 residues. Germline lookup yields CDR1 MNHEY and CDR2 SVGAGI. Unmatched junction bases numbered 12, after V lost 6 bases and J lost 7 bases. The CDR3 loop reads CASSYRQGRGQPQHF. Written as DNA, the CDR3 is TGTGCCAGCAGCTACCGACAGGGAAGGGGACAGCCCCAGCATTTT.

V usage is TRBV28 and J usage is TRBJ2-7; weak D call: TRBD1 (5 bases). Deletions cut 6 bases from V and 0 bases from J, with 12 bases between. This CDR3 spans 14 amino acids. Germline loops: CDR1 MDHEN, CDR2 SYDVKM. CDR3 sequence: CASSTRELSYEQYF. The CDR3, as DNA: TGTGCCAGCAGCACCAGGGAACTCTCCTACGAGCAGTACTTC.

The CDR3 here is CASSANRVANTEAFF. Here the CDR3 DNA reads TGCGCCAGCAGCGCAAACAGGGTGGCGAACACTGAAGCTTTCTTT. This chain links TRBV5-1 with TRBJ1-1; a weak D match, TRBD1 (6 bases). Germline V lookup: CDR1 SGHRS, CDR2 YFSETQ. CDR3 length equals 15 residues. Trimming pared 4 bases from V and 1 base from J, leaving 14 bases between.

The rearrangement joins TRBV5-1 to TRBJ2-3, with 12 bases identical to TRBD2. The CDR3 extends over 18 amino acids. Germline values: CDR1 SGHRS, CDR2 YFSETQ. V lost 0 bases to trimming and J lost 1 base; unmatched junction nucleotides: 6. The CDR3 DNA sequence: TGCGCCAGCAGCTTGGTGACTAGCGGGAGTTCCCGCACAGATACGCAGTATTTT. This sequence encodes CASSLVTSGSSRTDTQYF.

The chain combines TRBV5-5 with TRBJ1-1; 7 bases are shared with TRBD1. V dropped 4 bases and J dropped 1; count of bases not matched to a gene: 22. This CDR3 is 20 amino acids long. The V gene's germline CDR1 is SGHKS and CDR2 YYEKEE (reference sequence). The DNA for the CDR3 is TGTGCCAGCAGCGATAGCTGGACAGGAGTTCTCGATATCGGGAACACTGAAGCTTTCTTT. It codes for CASSDSWTGVLDIGNTEAFF.

The rearrangement joins TRBV15 to TRBJ1-2; maybe TRBD1 (5 bases). The ends were cut back, 3 bases at V and 5 bases at J, with 13 bases in the middle. Germline-derived CDR1 and CDR2 are LNHNV and YYDKDF (reference sequence). This CDR3 is built from 14 residues. The DNA for the CDR3 is TGTGCCACCAGCAGGGGGGGGTGTGGGTATGGCTACACCTTC. Translated: CATSRGGCGYGYTF.

This rearrangement joins TRBV10-3 to TRBJ1-1; 8 bases match TRBD1. The CDR3 sequence is 13 residues long. J lost 7 bases, V lost 7 bases, and 8 bases had no gene match. Per the germline V gene, CDR1 is ENHRY and CDR2 is SYGVKD. Here the CDR3 reads CAITADRAHEAFF. CDR3 nucleotides: TGTGCCATCACAGCGGACAGGGCCCATGAAGCTTTCTTT.

The rearrangement joins TRBV19 to TRBJ2-3, with 10 nucleotides matching TRBD2. The length of the CDR3 is 16 residues. The V gene's germline CDR1 is LNHDA and CDR2 SQIVND (reference sequence). The V segment lost 6 bases and the J segment 1 base; nucleotides outside the gene matches: 7. CDR3 in amino acids: CASRDPSGGRTDTQYF. For the CDR3, the DNA is TGTGCCAGTAGAGATCCTAGCGGGGGCCGCACAGATACGCAGTATTTT.

V and J are TRBV10-2 and TRBJ2-2; maybe TRBD1 (6 bases). V lost 8 bases and J 0 bases, leaving 13 bases between the germline ends. The CDR3 loop spans 15 amino acids. Germline CDR1 reads WSHSY; CDR2 reads SAAADI. The CDR3 nucleotides are TGCGCCAGCCGGGACATGAACGCGAACACCGGGGAGCTGTTTTTT. Translation: CASRDMNANTGELFF.

V usage is TRBV6-5 and J usage is TRBJ1-2; D might be TRBD1 (5 bases). CDR1 and CDR2 (germline): MNHEY, SVGAGI. This CDR3 has 11 residues. V was trimmed by 8 bases and J by 4 bases, leaving 8 bases between them. As DNA, the CDR3 is TGTGCCAGCCGGGGGATCTATGGCTACACCTTC. Protein sequence: CASRGIYGYTF.